This passage covers 14 T cell receptor beta chains from one sample sequenced in a study of T cells in Graves' hyperthyroidism and ophthalmopathy. TCR beta CDR3 regions were amplified from RNA. TCR CDR3 regions were first amplified by RT-PCR with HTBI primers. TCRdb itself ran the multiplex PCR reads through MiXCR, one entry per CDR3 protein. Of hundreds of thousands of distinct CDR3 sequences listed, approximately 40% are singletons. Sequencing input: blood. The receptors were gathered from a man between 18 and 35 years old with Graves' hyperthyroidism.

In this sample, this clonotype turned up a few times. The chain carries TRBV24-1 and TRBJ2-2; D not resolved. Germline CDR1 reads KGHDR; CDR2 reads SFDVKD. This CDR3 region has 12 residues. Trimming cost V 7 bases and J 8 bases, with 10 bases left between them. The CDR3 loop reads CATSLGDGELFF. The DNA for the CDR3 is TGTGCCACCAGCCTTGGGGATGGGGAGCTGTTTTTT.

Notes on this clonotype: A junction boundary mismatches the germline segment, possibly from a read error. The chain has TRBV7-9 and TRBJ2-7; 13 nucleotides match TRBD2. Germline loops: CDR1 SEHNR, CDR2 FQNEAQ (reference sequence). The CDR3 is made up of 16 amino acids. The CDR3 DNA reads as TGCGCCAGCAGCCCAGAACTAGCGGGAGGGCCGTACGAGCAGTACTTC. This gives the protein CASSPELAGGPYEQYF.

This chain links TRBV10-3 with TRBJ2-5, with 8 bases fitting TRBD2. Germline trimming cut 4 bases from V and 2 bases from J; bases unmatched to any gene: 3. Germline values: CDR1 ENHRY, CDR2 SYGVKD. The CDR3 loop spans 14 amino acids. CDR3 DNA: TGTGCCATCAGTGCTGTAGCGGGGCAAGAGACCCAGTACTTC. This encodes CAISAVAGQETQYF.

The J gene is TRBJ1-1, the V gene TRBV2, with 10 nucleotides matching TRBD1. Germline CDR1 is SNHLY and CDR2 is FYNNEI. The V segment lost 6 bases and the J segment 4 bases; nucleotides outside the gene matches: 11. This CDR3 has 16 residues. The CDR3 spells CASSFRDRGGGTEAFF. CDR3 in DNA: TGTGCCAGCAGCTTTAGGGACAGGGGTGGTGGCACTGAAGCTTTCTTT.

In this sample, this clonotype turned up many times. The chain employs TRBV6-6 and TRBJ1-3, with D perhaps matching TRBD1 (5 bases). This CDR3 has 14 amino acids. Germline V gives CDR1 MNHNY, CDR2 SVGAGI (reference sequence). V was cut by 7 bases and J by 2 bases, with 12 bases left in between. DNA for the CDR3: TGTGCCAGCACTACTGGCAGGGCTGGAAACACCATATATTTT. It encodes CASTTGRAGNTIYF.

This chain connects TRBV7-9 to TRBJ2-2; D might be TRBD1 (6 bases). This CDR3 comprises 17 residues. Germline V lookup: CDR1 SEHNR, CDR2 FQNEAQ (reference sequence). V shed 6 bases and J shed 3 bases, with 20 bases lying between them. The CDR3 DNA reads as TGTGCCAGCAGTTACTCGATTTTGGCAGGGGACACCGGGGAGCTGTTTTTT. Its protein is CASSYSILAGDTGELFF.

This clonotype showed up just a few times. The J gene is TRBJ2-2, the V gene TRBV29-1; TRBD2 matches at 12 bases. J gave up 6 bases and V 2 bases, and 4 bases lay outside the gene matches. The germline gives CDR1 SQVTM, CDR2 ANQGSEA. This CDR3 is built from 15 residues. CDR3 DNA sequence: TGCAGCGTTGAAAGCGGGACTAGCGGGTCCGGGGAGCTGTTTTTT. Translating gives CSVESGTSGSGELFF.

This clonotype occurred a few times. The V call is TRBV12-3 or TRBV12-4, the J call TRBJ2-5; 7 bases agree with TRBD2. This CDR3 contains 15 residues. Germline trimming cut 5 bases from V and 4 bases from J; bases unmatched to any gene: 10. The CDR3 protein is CASSPLGGTTETQYF. The CDR3 coding sequence is TGTGCCAGCAGTCCTCTGGGGGGGACGACAGAGACCCAGTACTTC.

The chain uses TRBV19 and TRBJ1-5; unclear D gene. Germline V gives CDR1 LNHDA, CDR2 SQIVND (reference sequence). The V gene lost 3 bases and the J gene lost 1 base, with 10 bases spanning the gap. The CDR3 contains 15 residues. The CDR3 coding sequence is TGTGCCAGTAGTATCCAGACGGGGAGCAATCAGCCCCAGCATTTT. It specifies CASSIQTGSNQPQHF.

This clonotype was seen many times. The chain joins TRBV10-3 to TRBJ1-2, with TRBD1 identical over 9 bases. Germline CDR1 is ENHRY and CDR2 is SYGVKD. Trimming took 7 bases from V and 4 from J; bases not matched to a gene: 1. The CDR3 is made up of 12 amino acids. The DNA for the CDR3 is TGTGCCATCACGACAGGGGGCTATGGCTACACCTTC. It codes for CAITTGGYGYTF.

About this clonotype itself: A much bigger clone sits one base away, suggesting this may be a read error. The V and J genes are TRBV15 and TRBJ1-1; 7 nucleotides agree with TRBD1. Germline values: CDR1 LNHNV, CDR2 YYDKDF (reference sequence). CDR3 length equals 17 residues. This CDR3 reads CATSGEWETGMNTEAFF. CDR3 nucleotides: TGTGCCACCAGCGGAGAGTGGGAGACAGGGATGAACACTGAAGCTTTCTTT.

J is TRBJ1-4 and V is TRBV20-1; D is unresolved. Germline assignment: CDR1 DFQATT and CDR2 SNEGSKA (reference sequence). Trimming shortened V by 3 bases and J by 3 bases, and 11 bases separated the two germline ends. This CDR3 has 14 residues. The CDR3 DNA follows: TGCAGTGCTAGGGAGGGAACCGCTAATGAAAAACTGTTTTTT. Amino acid sequence: CSAREGTANEKLFF.

This clonotype was detected only a few times. V gene TRBV10-2 combines with J gene TRBJ2-2, with a weak D call TRBD1 (5 bases). The CDR3 consists of 13 residues. Per the germline V gene, CDR1 is WSHSY and CDR2 is SAAADI. The V end lost 8 bases, the J end lost 1 base, and 8 bases lay between the germline ends. CDR3 amino acids: CASGQLNTGELFF. For the CDR3, the DNA is TGCGCCAGCGGACAATTGAACACCGGGGAGCTGTTTTTT.

This clonotype was counted ten times or more. J is TRBJ2-6 and V is TRBV25-1; TRBD1 or TRBD2 may be the D gene (5 bases each). The germline CDR1 and CDR2 sequences are MGHDK and SYGVNS. Trimming took off 8 bases at V and 1 base at J, with 18 bases between the two ends. CDR3 length: 17 amino acids. The DNA for the CDR3 is TGTGCCAGCTCCGCCGGGACGGATACTTCTGGGGCCAACGTCCTGACTTTC. This sequence encodes CASSAGTDTSGANVLTF.